Following are 17 T cell receptor beta chains from one sample sequenced in a study of T cell repertoires in cytomegalovirus infection. For these receptors, no antigen is known. TCRdb reanalysed the reads using MiXCR and keeps one entry per CDR3 protein. The repertoire includes approximately 260,000 distinct CDR3 sequences, less than 25% of them detected once, and about 21% sits in the top ten. Sequenced here: cultured PBMCs, sampled from culture after CMV antigen stimulation. The receptors here all came from a human donor in good health (CMV status not recorded). Some clones in this sample may be carry-over from other donors' samples.

This clonotype was recorded many times. The chain carries TRBV6-2 or TRBV6-3 and TRBJ2-7, with TRBD2 as a possible D gene (7 bases). Germline assignment: CDR1 MNHEY and CDR2 SVGEGT. V dropped 6 bases and J dropped 3 bases, with 18 bases sitting between them. The CDR3 consists of 15 residues. CDR3 amino acids: CASRRTAGRNYEQYF. CDR3 nucleotides: TGTGCCAGCAGAAGGACAGCGGGAAGGAACTACGAGCAGTACTTC.

This clonotype was picked up a small number of times. The V and J genes are TRBV7-2 and TRBJ1-2; 11 bases are a match to TRBD1. V trimming: 5 bases; J trimming: 5 bases; junction bases outside the gene matches: 7. Germline CDR1 reads SGHTA; CDR2 reads FQGNSA. The CDR3 length is 15 residues. The CDR3 loop is CASSPGTGGPYGYTF. The CDR3 coding sequence is TGTGCCAGCAGCCCGGGGACAGGGGGTCCTTATGGCTACACCTTC. Full variable domain (missing parts from reference TRBV7-2 and TRBJ1-2): GAGVSQSPSNKVTEKGKDVELRCDPISGHTALYWYRQSLGQGLEFLIYFQGNSAPDKSGLPSDRFSAERTGGSVSTLTIQRTQQEDSAVYLCASSPGTGGPYGYTFGSGTRLTVV.

Many counts were recorded for this clonotype. The V and J genes are TRBV7-8 and TRBJ2-6; D is perhaps TRBD1 (6 bases). The CDR3 consists of 15 residues. The V end lost 5 bases, the J end lost 1 base, and 9 bases lay between the germline ends. Germline values: CDR1 SGHVS, CDR2 FQNEAQ. CDR3 nucleotide sequence: TGTGCCAGCAGCAGGACAGAGTCTGGGGCCAACGTCCTGACTTTC. It encodes CASSRTESGANVLTF.

A few counts support this clonotype. The chain recombines TRBV11-2 with TRBJ1-2; 7 bases align to TRBD1. Germline CDR1 SGHAT, CDR2 FQNNGV. The CDR3 length is 16 residues. J gave up 3 bases and V 5 bases, and 12 bases lay outside the gene matches. DNA for the CDR3: TGTGCCAGCAGCCCTAATGAGGGGGCTGCTGACTATGGCTACACCTTC. Its translation is CASSPNEGAADYGYTF.

This clonotype was seen repeatedly, ten times or more. The genes are TRBV7-2 and TRBJ2-3; 7 positions match TRBD2. From germline, CDR1 is SGHTA and CDR2 FQGNSA. The CDR3 is made up of 17 amino acids. V lost 0 bases and J lost 0; bases outside the gene matches: 6. The CDR3, as DNA: TGTGCCAGCAGCTTAGCGGCGGCTAGCGGTAGCACAGATACGCAGTATTTT. Its translation is CASSLAAASGSTDTQYF.

This clonotype was recorded many times. The chain uses TRBV7-6 and TRBJ2-3; perhaps TRBD2 as D (5 bases). Trimming pared 3 bases from V and 2 bases from J, leaving 12 bases between. Per germline, CDR1 SGHVS and CDR2 FNYEAQ. The CDR3 runs 15 residues. The CDR3 bases are TGTGCCAGCAGCTTCAGAGCGGCTAACACAGATACGCAGTATTTT. Its translation: CASSFRAANTDTQYF. The full variable domain, with the rest looked up from reference TRBV7-6 and TRBJ2-3, is GAGVSQSPRYKVTKRGQDVALRCDPISGHVSLYWYRQALGQGPEFLTYFNYEAQQDKSGLPNDRFSAERPEGSISTLTIQRTEQRDSAMYRCASSFRAANTDTQYFGPGTRLTVL.

The chain carries TRBV12-3 or TRBV12-4 and TRBJ1-2, with unresolved D. Trimming took off 5 bases at V and 4 bases at J, with 14 bases between the two ends. This CDR3 region has 14 residues. CDR3 sequence reads: CASSPMFGSYGYTF. The CDR3 bases are TGTGCCAGCAGTCCGATGTTCGGGAGCTATGGCTACACCTTC.

This clonotype was seen at least ten times. This chain joins TRBV28 and TRBJ2-5, with D perhaps matching TRBD2 (5 bases). The germline CDR1 and CDR2 sequences are MDHEN and SYDVKM. Trimming took 1 base from V and 1 from J, leaving 19 bases between them. The CDR3 sequence is 18 residues long. CDR3 nucleotide sequence: TGTGCCAGCAGTTTATTTCCCCCCCGGAAGCGGCCCCAAGAGACCCAGTACTTC. Protein product: CASSLFPPRKRPQETQYF. Combining the CDR3 with reference TRBV28 and TRBJ2-5 gives the whole variable domain DVKVTQSSRYLVKRTGEKVFLECVQDMDHENMFWYRQDPGLGLRLIYFSYDVKMKEKGDIPEGYSVSREKKERFSLILESASTNQTSMYLCASSLFPPRKRPQETQYFGPGTRLLVL.

This clonotype was observed many times. The V call is TRBV12-3 or TRBV12-4, the J call TRBJ2-7; D call uncertain. The CDR3 totals 13 residues. The ends were cut back, 2 bases at V and 3 bases at J, with 8 bases in the middle. CDR3 in amino acids: CASSLNNYYEQYF. The CDR3 DNA reads as TGTGCCAGCAGTTTAAATAACTACTACGAGCAGTACTTC.

This chain links TRBV11-2 with TRBJ2-3; 13 bases map to TRBD2. This CDR3 has 16 residues. The germline CDR1 and CDR2 sequences are SGHAT and FQNNGV. V dropped 3 bases and J dropped 3; count of bases not matched to a gene: 3. The CDR3 here is CASSFRTSGSTDTQYF. The CDR3 nucleotides are TGTGCCAGCAGCTTTAGGACTAGCGGGAGTACAGATACGCAGTATTTT.

This clonotype was seen a handful of times. The rearrangement joins TRBV4-1 to TRBJ2-7, with D possibly being TRBD1 (6 bases). The germline V and J ends were trimmed by 0 bases and 3 bases, with 21 bases remaining between them. CDR1 and CDR2 from the germline V gene are MGHRA and YSYEKL. The CDR3 is 18 amino acids. The CDR3 DNA reads as TGCGCCAGCAGCCAAGATTGGGCCCCTAGGGGGAGTTACTACGAGCAGTACTTC. Its translation: CASSQDWAPRGSYYEQYF.

This clonotype was seen many times. This chain links TRBV7-9 with TRBJ2-1; unclear D gene. The CDR3 runs 12 residues. With 2 bases removed from V and 10 bases from J, the gap between germline ends came to 9 bases. Looked up from germline, CDR1 is SEHNR and CDR2 is FQNEAQ (reference sequence). The CDR3 is CASSLSTWEQFF. The CDR3 coding sequence is TGTGCCAGCAGCTTATCGACCTGGGAGCAGTTCTTC.

At least ten counts were recorded for this clonotype. This sequence joins TRBV7-2 and TRBJ2-3; 12 bases agree with TRBD2. After removal of 6 bases from V and 5 bases from J, the junction contained 6 bases not matched to a gene. The CDR3 extends over 15 amino acids. Germline CDR1 and CDR2: SGHTA and FQGNSA. CDR3 loop: CASRLGLAGVDTQYF. The CDR3 region has the DNA TGTGCCAGCAGACTGGGACTAGCGGGTGTAGATACGCAGTATTTT.

The V gene is TRBV19, the J gene TRBJ1-6; 8 bases align to TRBD1. CDR1 and CDR2 from the germline V gene are LNHDA and SQIVND (reference sequence). Trimming took 5 bases from V and 10 from J; bases not matched to a gene: 7. This CDR3 is 14 amino acids long. CDR3 in amino acids: CASSQDRGGSPLHF. As DNA, the CDR3 is TGTGCCAGTAGTCAAGACAGGGGTGGCTCACCCCTCCACTTT.

The table lists this clonotype with a few counts. As DNA, the CDR3 is TGTGCCAGTAGTATTGCTCATCCCTTGGAGGAGCAGTACTTC. Translation: CASSIAHPLEEQYF. The V and J genes are TRBV19 and TRBJ2-7; D is ambiguous. V lost 3 bases and J 7 bases, leaving 16 bases between the germline ends. The CDR3 runs to 14 residues. CDR1 and CDR2 (germline): LNHDA, SQIVND (reference sequence).

The rearrangement uses TRBV12-3 or TRBV12-4 and TRBJ1-1; the D is unclear. The CDR3 is 14 residues long. V lost 7 bases and J lost 0, with 12 bases in between. CDR3 sequence: CASNPYELNTEAFF. The CDR3 bases are TGTGCCAGCAATCCCTATGAACTGAACACTGAAGCTTTCTTT.

In its sample, this clonotype was seen many times. This chain joins TRBV12-3 or TRBV12-4 and TRBJ1-5, with D perhaps TRBD1 (6 bases). This CDR3 has 16 amino acids. V lost 6 bases to trimming and J lost 0 bases, with 15 bases between them. The CDR3 DNA reads as TGTGCCAGCAGAATGGAACAGGGTAGTAGCAATCAGCCCCAGCATTTT. This codes for CASRMEQGSSNQPQHF.